This T cell receptor (beta chain) was obtained from a study of OX40 agonist ivuxolimab in advanced cancers. Overall study context: Enrolled patients in dose escalation had cancers that were hepatocellular carcinoma, melanoma, renal cell or head and neck cancer.

This clone was detected only a few times. Sequencing used immunoSEQ multiplex PCR; TCRdb keeps in-frame clones, though not all of them. The data show almost 70,000 clones, with around 86% seen just once and nearly 8.5% held by the top ten. This CDR3 is 14 amino acids long. Trimming removed 3 bases at V and 3 bases at J, with 12 bases between. Germline CDR1 and CDR2: SEHNR and FQNEAQ (reference sequence). The chain has TRBV7-9 and TRBJ2-7, with unresolved D. The source is an adult with an advanced solid tumor such as melanoma, head and neck, liver or kidney cancer. The sample in question was CD4+ or CD8+ T cells sorted from blood, obtained in a trial of the OX40 agonist ivuxolimab. The CDR3 DNA reads as TGTGCCAGCAGCTTGATGGACGCAGTCTACGAGCAGTACTTC. This sequence encodes CASSLMDAVYEQYF.